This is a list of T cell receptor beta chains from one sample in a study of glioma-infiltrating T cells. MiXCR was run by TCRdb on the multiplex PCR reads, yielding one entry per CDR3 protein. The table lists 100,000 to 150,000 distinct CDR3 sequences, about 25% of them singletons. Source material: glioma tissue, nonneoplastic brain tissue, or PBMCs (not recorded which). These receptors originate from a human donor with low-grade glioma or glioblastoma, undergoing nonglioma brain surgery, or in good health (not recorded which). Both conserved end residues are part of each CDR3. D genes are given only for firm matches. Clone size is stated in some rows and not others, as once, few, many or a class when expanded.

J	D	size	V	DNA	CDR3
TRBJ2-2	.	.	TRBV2	TGTGCCAGCAGTTTGGACAGAGCGAACACCGGGGAGCTGTTTTTT	CASSLDRANTGELFF
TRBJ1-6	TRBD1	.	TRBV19	TGTGCCAACAGGGGAGGAAATTCACCCCTCCACTTT	CANRGGNSPLHF
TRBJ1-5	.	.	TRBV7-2	TGTGCCAGCAGCCTAGGTCGTGGGCAGGGGAATCAGCCCCAGCATTTT	CASSLGRGQGNQPQHF
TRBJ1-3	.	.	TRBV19	TGTGCCAGTAACGACGGATCCCCCTCTGGAAACACCATATATTTT	CASNDGSPSGNTIYF
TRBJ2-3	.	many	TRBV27	TGTGCCAGCAGTTGGGCAGACCAAAGGACAGATACGCAGTATTTT	CASSWADQRTDTQYF
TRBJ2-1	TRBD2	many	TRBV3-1	TGTGCCAGCAGCCAAGAATCGGGGGGCTACAATGAGCAGTTCTTC	CASSQESGGYNEQFF
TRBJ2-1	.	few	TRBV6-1	TGTGCCAGCAGTGAAGTGTGGGAGGTAAACAATGAGCAGTTCTTC	CASSEVWEVNNEQFF
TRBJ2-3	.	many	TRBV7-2	TGTGCCAGCAGCGCACAACCAAGCACGCAGTATTTT	CASSAQPSTQYF
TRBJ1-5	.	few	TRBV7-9	TGTGCCAGCAGCTCATCCGGGACACCTAATCAGCCCCAGCATTTT	CASSSSGTPNQPQHF
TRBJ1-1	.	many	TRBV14	TGTGCCAGCAGCCAAGGAATCCGGACGGACACTGAAGCTTTCTTT	CASSQGIRTDTEAFF
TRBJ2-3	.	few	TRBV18	TGTGCCAGCTCACTGTACTCCCTTGAGGCAGATACGCAGTATTTT	CASSLYSLEADTQYF
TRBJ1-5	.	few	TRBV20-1	TGCAGTGCTAGGCTCGTACAGGGAATTAGCAATCAGCCCCAGCATTTT	CSARLVQGISNQPQHF
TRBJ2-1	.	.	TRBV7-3	TGTGCCAGCAGCCGACGACCGCTAGCCTACAATGAGCAGCTCTTC	CASSRRPLAYNEQLF
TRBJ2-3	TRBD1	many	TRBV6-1	TGTGCCAGCACCCGGGACAGGCGCACAGATACGCAGTATTTT	CASTRDRRTDTQYF
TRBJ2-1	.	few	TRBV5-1	TGCGCCAGCAACTTGGACGGAAGAAACAATGAGCAGTTCTTC	CASNLDGRNNEQFF
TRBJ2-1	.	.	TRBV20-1	TGCAGTGCTAGCTCCCGCCTAGACGGTGAGCAGTTCTTC	CSASSRLDGEQFF
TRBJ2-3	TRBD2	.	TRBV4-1	TGCGCCAGCAGCCAAGAGGCTAGCGGGGGAACAGATACGCAGTATTTT	CASSQEASGGTDTQYF
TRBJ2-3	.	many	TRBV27	TGTGCCACCGCGACAACTGTCAGTAGGGCAGATACGCAGTATTTT	CATATTVSRADTQYF
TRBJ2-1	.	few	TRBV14	TGTGCCAGCAGCCAGACGGGGGACGTTGGCAATGAGCAGTTCTTC	CASSQTGDVGNEQFF
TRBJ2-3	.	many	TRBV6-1	TGTGCCAGCGGGGCTCGAATCACAGATACGCAGTATTTT	CASGARITDTQYF
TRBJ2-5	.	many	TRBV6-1	TGTGCGCAAGAGACCCAGTACTTC	CAQETQYF
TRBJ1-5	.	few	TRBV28	TGTGCCAGCAGTTTATATGGGGCCGGAGGCAATCAGCCCCAGCATTTT	CASSLYGAGGNQPQHF
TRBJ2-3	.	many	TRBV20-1	TGCAGTGCTAGAGTCAGCGAGCGAGATACGCAGTATTTT	CSARVSERDTQYF
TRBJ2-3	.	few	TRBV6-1	TGTGCCAGCACCAAAAGCGGGAGCACAGATACGCAGTATTTT	CASTKSGSTDTQYF
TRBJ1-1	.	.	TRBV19	TGTGCCAGTAGTAATAGAATGAACACTGAAGCTTTCTTT	CASSNRMNTEAFF
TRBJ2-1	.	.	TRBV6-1	TGTGCCAGCAAGTCAGGTCTTACGAATGAGCAGTTCTTC	CASKSGLTNEQFF
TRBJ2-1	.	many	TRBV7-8	TGTGCCAGCAGCTCGCACTCATTCGGGGATGAGCAGTTCTTC	CASSSHSFGDEQFF
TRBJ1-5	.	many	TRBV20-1	TGCAGTGCTAGAGATCTTCAGGAATTGGGTCAGCCCCAGCATTTT	CSARDLQELGQPQHF
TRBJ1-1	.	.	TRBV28	TGTGCCAGCAGTTTACGGGCAGGGCTTCCTGAAGCTTTCTTT	CASSLRAGLPEAFF
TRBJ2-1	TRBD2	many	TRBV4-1	TGCGCCAGCAGCCAGGGACTAGCGGGGAGCTCCTACAATGAGCAGTTCTTC	CASSQGLAGSSYNEQFF
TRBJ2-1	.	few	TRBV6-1	TGTGCCAGCAGTGAAGGCGGGGCGGGCAATGAGCAGTTCTTC	CASSEGGAGNEQFF
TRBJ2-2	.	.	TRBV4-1	TGCGCCAGCAGCCAAGATTGGGGTACCGGGGAGCTGTTTTTT	CASSQDWGTGELFF
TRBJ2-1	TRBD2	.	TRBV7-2	TGTGCCAGCACCCAAGGACTAGCCGTGAATGAGCAGTTCTTC	CASTQGLAVNEQFF
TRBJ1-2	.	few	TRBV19	TGTGCCAGTAGTCTGTCCGACTATGGCTACACCTTC	CASSLSDYGYTF
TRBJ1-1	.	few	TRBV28	TGTGCCAGCAGTTTATTGGGCGAGGAAGCTTTCTTT	CASSLLGEEAFF
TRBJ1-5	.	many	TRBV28	TGTGCCAGCAGTTTTTCCCAGATGAGCAATCAGCCCCAGCATTTT	CASSFSQMSNQPQHF
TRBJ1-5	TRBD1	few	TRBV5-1	TGCGCCAGCAGCCAGACAGGGGGCCACCAGCCCCAGCATTTT	CASSQTGGHQPQHF
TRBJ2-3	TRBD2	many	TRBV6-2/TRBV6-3	TGTGCCAGCAGTTATCCGGGACTAGCGGGGGGGCGCACAGATACGCAGTATTTT	CASSYPGLAGGRTDTQYF
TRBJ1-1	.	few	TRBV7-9	TGTGCCAGCAGCTTCCGACAGGCCATGAACACTGAAGCTTTCTTT	CASSFRQAMNTEAFF
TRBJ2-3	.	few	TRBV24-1	TGTGCCACCAGTGATTTGAGGGCGGCCGGCACAGATACGCAGTATTTT	CATSDLRAAGTDTQYF
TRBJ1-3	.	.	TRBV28	TGTGCCAGCAGCAGGGATCATCGAGGAAACACCATATATTTT	CASSRDHRGNTIYF
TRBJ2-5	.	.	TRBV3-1	TGTGCCAGCAGCCAGGAGGGCCTAGAGACCCAGTACTTC	CASSQEGLETQYF
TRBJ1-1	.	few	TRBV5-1	TGCGCCAGCAGCTTCGGACATGCCGCTGAAGCTTTCTTT	CASSFGHAAEAFF
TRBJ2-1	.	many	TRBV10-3	TGTGCCATCAGCGCCGGACAGAGAAACAATGAGCAGTTCTTC	CAISAGQRNNEQFF
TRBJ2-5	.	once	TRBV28	TGTGCCGGCAGTTTAGGCAGGGGAGAGACCCAGTACTTC	CAGSLGRGETQYF